The clone carrying this T cell receptor beta chain was counted between two and nine times. In TCRdb, the RT-PCR reads were re-called with MiXCR into one record per CDR3 protein. This table holds more than 500,000 distinct CDR3 sequences, around 10% found once. The data derive from a study of response to subunit inactivated influenza vaccine. The V gene lost 2 bases and the J gene lost 2 bases, with 11 bases spanning the gap. Germline CDR1 is MNHEY and CDR2 is SMNVEV (reference sequence). The CDR3 consists of 15 residues. The same data also went into a second study, on T cells expressing NK-cell markers. This second study says: It was by 5'RACE template switching with UMIs that TCR beta cDNA was made. Sorted T-cell subsets CD3+CD56+NKG2C+, CD3+CD56+NKG2C- and CD3+CD56-NKG2C+ were TCR beta-sequenced.

This TCR came from a man between 45 and 60 years old who received an inactivated influenza vaccine. V gene TRBV27 combines with J gene TRBJ2-3; perhaps TRBD2 as D (6 bases). The material sequenced was PBMCs from blood, taken on the day of vaccination. DNA for the CDR3: TGTGCCAGCAGTTTACGGGGGACTTACACAGATACGCAGTATTTT. Translated: CASSLRGTYTDTQYF.